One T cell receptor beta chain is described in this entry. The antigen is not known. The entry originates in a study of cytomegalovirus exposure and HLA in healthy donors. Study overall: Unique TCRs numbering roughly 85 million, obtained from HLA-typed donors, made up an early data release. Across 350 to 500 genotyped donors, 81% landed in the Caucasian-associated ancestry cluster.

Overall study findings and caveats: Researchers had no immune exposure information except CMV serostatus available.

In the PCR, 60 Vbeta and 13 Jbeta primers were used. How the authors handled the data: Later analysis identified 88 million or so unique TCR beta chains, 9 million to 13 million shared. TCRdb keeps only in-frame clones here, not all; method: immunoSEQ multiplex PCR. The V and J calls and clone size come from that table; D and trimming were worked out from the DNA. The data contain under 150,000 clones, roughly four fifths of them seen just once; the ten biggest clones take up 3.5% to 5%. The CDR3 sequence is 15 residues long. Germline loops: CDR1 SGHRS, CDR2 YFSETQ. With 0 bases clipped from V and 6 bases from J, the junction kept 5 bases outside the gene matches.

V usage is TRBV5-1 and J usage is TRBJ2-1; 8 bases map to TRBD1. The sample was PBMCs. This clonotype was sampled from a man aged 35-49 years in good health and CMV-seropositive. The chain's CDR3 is CASSLGDRYGNEQFF. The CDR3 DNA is TGCGCCAGCAGCTTGGGGGACAGGTACGGCAATGAGCAGTTCTTC.